Below, 10 T cell receptor beta chains from the same sample are listed, as sequenced in a study of identical twins. From the 5' RACE reads, TCRdb called clonotypes with MiXCR, one entry per CDR3 protein. This table has 640,000 or so distinct CDR3 sequences, 5.5% to 7.5% appearing once. The sequenced material came from naive T cells sorted from blood. The source of these receptors is a man aged 18 to 35 in good health.

This clonotype showed up many times. V gene TRBV6-2 or TRBV6-3 combines with J gene TRBJ2-5; the D gene is possibly TRBD2 (6 bases). Germline assignment: CDR1 MNHEY and CDR2 SVGEGT. The CDR3 has 15 amino acids. V was cut by 7 bases and J by 5 bases, with 20 bases left in between. In DNA form, the CDR3 reads TGTGCCAGCACTCAACTGGGGGGAGATTTGGAGACCCAGTACTTC. It yields the protein CASTQLGGDLETQYF.

A few counts support this clonotype. The chain carries TRBV3-1 and TRBJ2-7, with 14 bases that match TRBD2. CDR1 is LGHDT and CDR2 is YNNKEL in the germline V gene (reference sequence). The ends lost 4 bases at V and 3 bases at J; junction bases unmatched: 5. The CDR3 length is 16 residues. Here the CDR3 reads CASSRGGLAGGYEQYV. The DNA for the CDR3 is TGTGCCAGCAGCCGAGGAGGACTAGCGGGAGGCTACGAGCAGTACGTC.

The chain recombines TRBV18 with TRBJ1-3; 9 bases agree with TRBD1. The CDR3 loop spans 16 amino acids. With V trimmed by 3 bases and J by 4 bases, 7 bases remained unmatched. Germline V gene sequence: CDR1 KGHSH, CDR2 LQKENI. CDR3 sequence (DNA): TGTGCCAGCTCACCCGGAACAGGGGGCGAGGGAAACACCATATATTTT. Protein sequence: CASSPGTGGEGNTIYF.

V and J are TRBV6-4 and TRBJ2-7; D gene unclear. Per the germline V gene, CDR1 is MRHNA and CDR2 is SNTAGT. The CDR3 length is 14 residues. V lost 0 bases, J lost 4 bases, and 10 bases lay in between. For the CDR3, the DNA is TGTGCCAGCAGTGACTCTCGGGCTTTTTACGAGCAGTACTTC. Translated, it gives CASSDSRAFYEQYF.

This clonotype was detected ten times or more. CDR3 nucleotide sequence: TGTGCCTCAAGACAAGCCTACGAGCAGTACGTC. Its protein is CASRQAYEQYV. The gene calls are TRBV6-1 and TRBJ2-7; D is unresolved. Trimming shortened V by 11 bases and J by 2 bases, and 10 bases separated the two germline ends. The CDR3 sequence is 11 residues long. Per the germline V gene, CDR1 is MNHNS and CDR2 is SASEGT.

There are many counts of this clonotype. The chain uses TRBV10-3 and TRBJ2-2; 9 bases align to TRBD2. Germline-derived CDR1 and CDR2 are ENHRY and SYGVKD. The CDR3 sequence is 15 residues long. Trimming took 7 bases from V and 4 from J; bases not matched to a gene: 7. For the CDR3, the DNA is TGTGCCATCACCCGCGGGAGGGCGGGCACCGGGGAGCTGTTTTTT. Protein: CAITRGRAGTGELFF.

This chain uses TRBV5-1 with TRBJ1-1; a possible D gene is TRBD1 (5 bases). Germline V gene sequence: CDR1 SGHRS, CDR2 YFSETQ. Trimming removed 0 bases from V and 10 bases from J, with 13 bases in between. This CDR3 spans 13 amino acids. CDR3 bases: TGCGCCAGCAGCTTGGAAGGGGCCGGAGGAGCTTTCTTT. This gives the protein CASSLEGAGGAFF.

This clonotype came up many times. The chain uses TRBV15 and TRBJ1-4; D is uncertain. The CDR3 spans 12 residues. Germline V lookup: CDR1 LNHNV, CDR2 YYDKDF (reference sequence). Trimming removed 5 bases at V and 4 bases at J, with 5 bases between. The CDR3 DNA follows: TGTGCCACCAGCCGGATTAATGAAAAACTGTTTTTT. It is translated as CATSRINEKLFF.

There are many counts of this clonotype. V is TRBV21-1 and J is TRBJ2-7; the table names TRBD2, a call not compared with the DNA. TRBV21-1 is a pseudogene locus. The CDR3 runs 12 residues. The CDR3 sequence is CARRLAGYEQYV. The CDR3 coding sequence is TGTGCCAGAAGACTAGCGGGGTACGAGCAGTACGTC.

The table lists this clonotype with many counts. This chain connects TRBV5-1 to TRBJ2-1; 12 bases align to TRBD2. This CDR3 has 12 amino acids. V dropped 5 bases and J dropped 13; count of bases not matched to a gene: 4. CDR1 SGHRS and CDR2 YFSETQ come from the germline V gene. CDR3 DNA sequence: TGCGCCAGCAGTCCGACTAGCGGGAGCCAGTTCTTC. Its translation: CASSPTSGSQFF.